These 2 T cell receptor beta chains were sequenced from one sample in a study of blood T cell repertoires in COVID-19 (dated by TCRdb to the early 2020s). The protocol used for the library was the immunoSEQ multiplex PCR assay. In its TCRdb copy, this immuneACCESS table keeps in-frame sequences only and misses some clones. Where compared with another copy, unresolved V genes explain less than half of these, and the others have no known cause. The table for this sample lists 400,000 to 550,000 clones; approximately 90% of them were counted only once. The top ten constitute under 2.5% of the sample. Input material: PBMCs or T cells enriched from blood (not recorded which). Every receptor here comes from a woman aged 18 to 35 with acute COVID-19.

This chain connects TRBV20-1 to TRBJ2-3, with a weak D call TRBD2 (7 bases). The V gene lost 3 bases and the J gene lost 4 bases, with 14 bases spanning the gap. CDR1 is DFQATT, CDR2 SNEGSKA, per germline (reference sequence). CDR3 length equals 14 residues. The CDR3 DNA reads as TGCAGTGCTAGTAAAGAGGGGGGGTCAGATACGCAGTATTTT. It encodes CSASKEGGSDTQYF.

The rearrangement joins TRBV21-1 to TRBJ2-7; the tabulated D call, TRBD2, remains unverified against the DNA. TRBV21-1 is a listed pseudogene. This CDR3 is built from 13 residues. Here the CDR3 DNA reads TGTGCCAGCAGCCAGCGGGGCGCCTACGAGCAGTACTTC. Protein product: CASSQRGAYEQYF.